These T cell receptor beta chains were read from a single sample in a study of cytomegalovirus exposure and HLA in healthy donors. Only in-frame clones appear in the TCRdb table, and some are missing; sequencing was by immunoSEQ multiplex PCR. The table includes roughly 150,000 clones, approximately 82% detected once. The source material was PBMCs. These receptors were collected from a male donor in good health and CMV-seronegative. The CDR3 runs from the conserved cysteine through the conserved F or W. Fields, in order: V gene, J gene, clone size, D gene, CDR3 DNA, CDR3 protein. A D gene is named only where the DNA matches it firmly. Size values are once, few and many counts, or a class for expanded clones, and some rows have none.

v_call: TRBV9
j_call: TRBJ1-1
clone_size: NA
d_call: NA
cdr3_nt: TGTGCCAGCAGCAGAAGATCGGGTGAAGCTTTCTTT
cdr3_aa: CASSRRSGEAFF

v_call: TRBV7-9
j_call: TRBJ2-7
clone_size: NA
d_call: TRBD1
cdr3_nt: TGTGCCAGCAGCTTGGGACAGGGGGTTGACGAGCAGTACTTC
cdr3_aa: CASSLGQGVDEQYF

v_call: TRBV6-5
j_call: TRBJ2-3
clone_size: NA
d_call: NA
cdr3_nt: TGTGCCAGCAGCCCCGACAGGCGCACAGATACGCAGTATTTT
cdr3_aa: CASSPDRRTDTQYF

v_call: TRBV6-1
j_call: TRBJ1-1
clone_size: NA
d_call: NA
cdr3_nt: TGTGCCAGCAGTGAATCGGGGAGGACTGAAGCTTTCTTT
cdr3_aa: CASSESGRTEAFF

v_call: TRBV11-3
j_call: TRBJ2-2
clone_size: medium-sized
d_call: TRBD2
cdr3_nt: TGTGCCAGCAGCTTAGACCAGGGAGGGACTAGTATCGCCGGGGAGCTGTTTTTT
cdr3_aa: CASSLDQGGTSIAGELFF

v_call: TRBV21-1
j_call: TRBJ1-3
clone_size: NA
d_call: NA
cdr3_nt: TGTGCCAGCAGCAAAGGTCAACAGGGCTTGGGAAACACCATATATTTT
cdr3_aa: CASSKGQQGLGNTIYF

v_call: TRBV28
j_call: TRBJ2-3
clone_size: NA
d_call: TRBD2
cdr3_nt: TGTGCCAGCAGTTTACGGGAGGTGCCGTATTTT
cdr3_aa: CASSLREVPYF

v_call: TRBV5-6
j_call: TRBJ2-3
clone_size: NA
d_call: TRBD2
cdr3_nt: TGTGCCAGCAGCTCACCGGGACTAGCGGGGCCAACAGATACGCAGTATTTT
cdr3_aa: CASSSPGLAGPTDTQYF

v_call: TRBV5-6
j_call: TRBJ2-5
clone_size: NA
d_call: TRBD1
cdr3_nt: TGTGCCAGCAGCTTTACGACAGGGGGCGGGCAAGAGACCCAGTACTTC
cdr3_aa: CASSFTTGGGQETQYF

v_call: TRBV30
j_call: TRBJ2-2
clone_size: few
d_call: NA
cdr3_nt: TGTGCCTGGAGTCTTGGGAGTCAAATAAACACCGGGGAGCTGTTTTTT
cdr3_aa: CAWSLGSQINTGELFF

v_call: TRBV6-5
j_call: TRBJ1-2
clone_size: few
d_call: NA
cdr3_nt: TGTGCCAGCAGTTACTCGCCTTTGAGCTCATGGGGCTACACCTTC
cdr3_aa: CASSYSPLSSWGYTF

v_call: TRBV2
j_call: TRBJ2-3
clone_size: NA
d_call: TRBD1
cdr3_nt: TGTGCCAGCAGTGAAAGGGGTGGGACAGTGGGGACAGATACGCAGTATTTT
cdr3_aa: CASSERGGTVGTDTQYF

v_call: TRBV6-5
j_call: TRBJ1-5
clone_size: NA
d_call: NA
cdr3_nt: TGTGCCAGCAGTGAGGGGGGGAATCAGCCCCAGCATTTT
cdr3_aa: CASSEGGNQPQHF

v_call: TRBV5-1
j_call: TRBJ2-7
clone_size: NA
d_call: NA
cdr3_nt: TGCGCCAGCCGAACTAGTAACGAGCAGTACTTC
cdr3_aa: CASRTSNEQYF

v_call: TRBV28
j_call: TRBJ2-7
clone_size: NA
d_call: NA
cdr3_nt: TGTGCCAGCAGACGGCAGGGAGGTGACGAGCAGTACTTC
cdr3_aa: CASRRQGGDEQYF

v_call: TRBV10-3
j_call: TRBJ2-1
clone_size: NA
d_call: TRBD2
cdr3_nt: TGTGCCATCAGTGAGTTTGGTTCTAGCGGGGCCTCCTACAATGAGCAGTTCTTC
cdr3_aa: CAISEFGSSGASYNEQFF

v_call: TRBV19
j_call: TRBJ2-7
clone_size: NA
d_call: TRBD1
cdr3_nt: TGTGCCAGTAGGATGACAGGGGGCCAGGAGCAGTACTTC
cdr3_aa: CASRMTGGQEQYF

v_call: TRBV18
j_call: TRBJ2-7
clone_size: NA
d_call: NA
cdr3_nt: TGTGCCAGCCCAACGGGGAAATATCCTTACGAGCAGTACTTC
cdr3_aa: CASPTGKYPYEQYF

v_call: TRBV7-6
j_call: TRBJ1-1
clone_size: once
d_call: TRBD1
cdr3_nt: TGTGCCAGCAGCTCGGGACAGTCGAACACTGAAGCTTTCTTT
cdr3_aa: CASSSGQSNTEAFF

v_call: TRBV30
j_call: TRBJ2-1
clone_size: NA
d_call: TRBD1
cdr3_nt: TGTGCCTGGGATAGGACAGGTGCCTACAATGAGCAGTTCTTC
cdr3_aa: CAWDRTGAYNEQFF

v_call: TRBV27
j_call: TRBJ1-5
clone_size: NA
d_call: TRBD1
cdr3_nt: TGTGCCAGCAGTGGACAGGGACGGCAGCCCCAGCATTTT
cdr3_aa: CASSGQGRQPQHF

v_call: TRBV27
j_call: TRBJ2-1
clone_size: NA
d_call: TRBD2
cdr3_nt: TGTGCCACCGGGGGGGGGCGGGAGCAGTTCTTC
cdr3_aa: CATGGGREQFF

v_call: TRBV7-6
j_call: TRBJ2-7
clone_size: NA
d_call: TRBD2
cdr3_nt: TGTGCCAGCAGCAAGGGACTAGCGGGACAGAGAGGCTACGAGCAGTACTTC
cdr3_aa: CASSKGLAGQRGYEQYF

v_call: TRBV7-2
j_call: TRBJ1-5
clone_size: NA
d_call: NA
cdr3_nt: TGTGCCAGCAGCTTAGGAGACAGGAATCAGCCCCAGCATTTT
cdr3_aa: CASSLGDRNQPQHF

v_call: TRBV10-3
j_call: TRBJ1-1
clone_size: NA
d_call: TRBD1
cdr3_nt: TGTGCCACTCGGGACAGGCTGAACACTGAAGCTTTCTTT
cdr3_aa: CATRDRLNTEAFF

v_call: TRBV6-6
j_call: TRBJ2-6
clone_size: NA
d_call: NA
cdr3_nt: TGTGCCAGCAGTTACTCCGGCTCTGGGGCCAACGTCCTGACTTTC
cdr3_aa: CASSYSGSGANVLTF

v_call: TRBV4-3
j_call: TRBJ2-7
clone_size: NA
d_call: TRBD2
cdr3_nt: TGCGCCAGCAGCCGGGGACTAGCGGACTACGAGCAGTACTTC
cdr3_aa: CASSRGLADYEQYF

v_call: TRBV5-8
j_call: TRBJ1-1
clone_size: NA
d_call: TRBD1
cdr3_nt: TGTGCCAGCAGCTTAGGGACAGGGGCAATGAACACTGAAGCTTTCTTT
cdr3_aa: CASSLGTGAMNTEAFF